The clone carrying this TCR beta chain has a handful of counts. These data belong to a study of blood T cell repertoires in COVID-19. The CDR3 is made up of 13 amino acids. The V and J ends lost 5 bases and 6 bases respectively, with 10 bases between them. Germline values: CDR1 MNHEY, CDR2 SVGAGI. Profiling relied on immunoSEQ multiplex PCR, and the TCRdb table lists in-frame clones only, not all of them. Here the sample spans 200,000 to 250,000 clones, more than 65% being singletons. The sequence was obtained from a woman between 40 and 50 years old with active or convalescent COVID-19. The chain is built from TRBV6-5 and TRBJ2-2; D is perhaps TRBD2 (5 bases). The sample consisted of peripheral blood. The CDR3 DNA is TGTGCCAGCAGTCTCACTAGATCCGGGGAGCTGTTTTTT. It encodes CASSLTRSGELFF.